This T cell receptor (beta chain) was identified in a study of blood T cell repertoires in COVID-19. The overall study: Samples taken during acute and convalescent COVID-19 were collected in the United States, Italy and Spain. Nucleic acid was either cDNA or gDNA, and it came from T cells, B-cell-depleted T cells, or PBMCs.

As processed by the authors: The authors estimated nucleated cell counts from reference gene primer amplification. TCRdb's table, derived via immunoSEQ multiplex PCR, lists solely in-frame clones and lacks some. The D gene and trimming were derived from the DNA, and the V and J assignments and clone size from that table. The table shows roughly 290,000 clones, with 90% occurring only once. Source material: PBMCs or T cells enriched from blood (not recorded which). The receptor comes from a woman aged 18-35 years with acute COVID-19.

DNA of the CDR3: TGTGCCAGCAGTTTAAAGAGTGCGGGGGCGACCCTCTACGAGCAGTACTTC. Its protein product is CASSLKSAGATLYEQYF. The J gene is TRBJ2-7, the V gene TRBV28; D possibly corresponds to TRBD2 (7 bases). There are 17 residues in the CDR3. In germline, CDR1 is MDHEN, CDR2 SYDVKM. Trimming cost V 2 bases and J 3 bases, with 20 bases left between them.